This T cell receptor beta chain derives from a study of T cell changes during pregnancy in multiple sclerosis. Method: immunoSEQ multiplex PCR; TCRdb's copy keeps in-frame clones and lacks some. The sample shows about 48,000 clones, around 94% of them seen only once. Trimming stripped 4 bases from V and 7 bases from J, with 11 bases between. The CDR3 covers 13 residues. Per the germline V gene, CDR1 is MRHNA and CDR2 is SNTAGT. The source material was CD4+ T cells from peripheral blood mononuclear cells, sampled in the first trimester of pregnancy. The TCR was taken from a female donor with multiple sclerosis, enrolled in a pregnancy study. The chain combines TRBV6-4 with TRBJ2-1, with D perhaps matching TRBD2 (6 bases). In nucleotides, the CDR3 is TGTGCCAGCAGTGCTTACGGACTAAATGAGCAGTTCTTC. Its protein is CASSAYGLNEQFF.